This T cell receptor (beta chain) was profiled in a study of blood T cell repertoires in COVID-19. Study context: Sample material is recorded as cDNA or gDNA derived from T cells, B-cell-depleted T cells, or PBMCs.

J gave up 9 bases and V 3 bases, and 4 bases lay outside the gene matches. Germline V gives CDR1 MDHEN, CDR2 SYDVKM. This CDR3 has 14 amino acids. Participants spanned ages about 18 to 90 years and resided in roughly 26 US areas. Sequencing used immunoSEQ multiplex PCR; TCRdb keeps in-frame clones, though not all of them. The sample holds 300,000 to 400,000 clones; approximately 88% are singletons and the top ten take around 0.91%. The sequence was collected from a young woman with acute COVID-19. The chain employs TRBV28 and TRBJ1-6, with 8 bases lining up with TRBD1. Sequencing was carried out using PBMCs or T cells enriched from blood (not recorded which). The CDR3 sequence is CASSFDRGGSPLHF. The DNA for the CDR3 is TGTGCCAGCAGTTTCGACAGGGGTGGTTCACCCCTCCACTTT. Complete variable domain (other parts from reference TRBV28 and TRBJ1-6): DVKVTQSSRYLVKRTGEKVFLECVQDMDHENMFWYRQDPGLGLRLIYFSYDVKMKEKGDIPEGYSVSREKKERFSLILESASTNQTSMYLCASSFDRGGSPLHFGNGTRLTVT.